These 25 T cell receptor beta chains were sequenced from one sample in a study of spatial heterogeneity in lung cancer. Whole-study findings and limits: Expanded intratumoral alpha and beta TCR counts tracked tumor mutation counts.

These receptors have no identified antigens. Each CDR3 protein gets one entry after TCRdb re-called the 5' RACE reads with MiXCR. The profile shows approximately 1,500 distinct CDR3 sequences, almost 9% of them singletons. Time point denoted: sample taken at primary tumor resection. This sample comprised lung tumor tissue, obtained at surgery. The receptors stem from a male donor with early-stage non-small cell lung cancer.

Sample share makes this clonotype medium-sized. The J gene is TRBJ2-6, the V gene TRBV6-5; D is ambiguous. The CDR3 has 17 amino acids. V was clipped by 0 bases and J by 0 bases, with 9 bases between them. CDR1 MNHEY and CDR2 SVGAGI come from the germline V gene. The CDR3 protein is CASSYSYGHSGANVLTF. CDR3 nucleotides: TGTGCCAGCAGTTACTCTTACGGCCACTCTGGGGCCAACGTCCTGACTTTC.

This clonotype is categorized as large. V is TRBV5-4 and J is TRBJ2-2; no clear D. The CDR3 length is 17 residues. Trimming removed 0 bases at V and 0 bases at J, with 12 bases between. Germline V gene sequence: CDR1 SGHNT, CDR2 YYREEE (reference sequence). CDR3 sequence: CASSLDFAAANTGELFF. The CDR3 nucleotides are TGTGCCAGCAGCTTGGATTTTGCGGCAGCGAACACCGGGGAGCTGTTTTTT.

The chain combines TRBV7-2 with TRBJ2-3; 9 nucleotides match TRBD1. The CDR3 is 15 amino acids. Per the germline V gene, CDR1 is SGHTA and CDR2 is FQGNSA. Losses at the gene ends were 5 bases for V and 9 bases for J; bases not matched to a gene: 12. The CDR3 spells CASSRPTGGFSTQYF. CDR3 nucleotide sequence: TGTGCCAGCAGCCGTCCGACAGGGGGATTTTCCACGCAGTATTTT.

In its sample, this clonotype is medium-sized. The V and J genes are TRBV5-1 and TRBJ2-5; 11 positions agree with TRBD2. This CDR3 spans 16 amino acids. Trimming removed 4 bases from V and 2 bases from J; junction bases left unmatched: 7. Germline V CDR1 and CDR2: SGHRS, YFSETQ. The CDR3 loop is CASSPGTSGEQETQYF. CDR3 sequence (DNA): TGCGCCAGCAGCCCAGGGACTAGCGGAGAACAAGAGACCCAGTACTTC.

This clonotype counts as medium-sized (0.01 to 0.1%). The J gene is TRBJ2-3, the V gene TRBV27; TRBD2 is a possible D gene (6 bases). There are 16 residues in the CDR3. V lost 1 base to trimming and J lost 8 bases, with 19 bases between them. Germline CDR1 and CDR2: MNHEY and SMNVEV (reference sequence). The CDR3 loop reads CASSLYPSGPGGTQYF. The CDR3 nucleotides are TGTGCCAGCAGTTTATACCCCTCCGGCCCCGGGGGTACGCAGTATTTT.

In its sample, this clonotype was seen many times. The chain links TRBV7-3 to TRBJ2-2; unclear D gene. Germline assignment: CDR1 SGHTA and CDR2 FQGTGA. Trimming left V 2 bases short and J 6 bases short, with 13 bases between. This CDR3 has 15 amino acids. In DNA, the CDR3 is TGTGCCAGCAGCTTACGTGACCAACACCCCGGGGAGCTGTTTTTT. Amino acid sequence: CASSLRDQHPGELFF.

This clonotype ranks as medium-sized. The chain combines TRBV6-5 with TRBJ2-3, with TRBD2 matching 11 bases. V shed 4 bases, J shed 2 bases, and the junction held 8 bases outside the gene matches. This CDR3 has 17 amino acids. In germline, CDR1 is MNHEY, CDR2 SVGAGI. Written as DNA, the CDR3 is TGTGCCAGCAGTTCCCCTTCGACTAGCGGGAACACAGATACGCAGTATTTT. This codes for CASSSPSTSGNTDTQYF.

In this sample, this clonotype turned up many times. The rearrangement links TRBV6-5 to TRBJ2-2; D not resolved. The CDR3 totals 13 residues. Trimming pared 4 bases from V and 2 bases from J, leaving 5 bases between. Germline V gene lookup returns CDR1 MNHEY and CDR2 SVGAGI. The CDR3 DNA sequence: TGTGCCAGCAGTTTGGTAAACACCGGGGAGCTGTTTTTT. This sequence encodes CASSLVNTGELFF.

By its share, this clonotype is large. The chain carries TRBV7-8 and TRBJ2-7, with 11 bases aligning to TRBD2. The CDR3 contains 16 residues. V lost 5 bases, J lost 0 bases, and 6 bases stayed unmatched. The germline V gene encodes CDR1 SGHVS and CDR2 FQNEAQ. CDR3 bases: TGTGCCAGCAGCGCCAGACTAGCGGGGAGCTCCTACGAGCAGTACTTC. This codes for CASSARLAGSSYEQYF. The variable domain in full, completed from reference TRBV7-8 and TRBJ2-7, reads GAGVSQSPRYKVAKRGQDVALRCDPISGHVSLFWYQQALGQGPEFLTYFQNEAQLDKSGLPSDRFFAERPEGSVSTLKIQRTQQEDSAVYLCASSARLAGSSYEQYFGPGTRLTVT.

By proportion, this clonotype is medium-sized. In DNA form, the CDR3 reads TGTGCCATAGCAGGGGAGCCTTACAATGAGCAGTTCTTC. Translation gives CAIAGEPYNEQFF. This chain connects TRBV15 to TRBJ2-1, with D perhaps TRBD1 (6 bases). V lost 10 bases to trimming and J lost 4 bases, with 14 bases between them. In germline, CDR1 is LNHNV, CDR2 YYDKDF (reference sequence). This CDR3 is built from 13 residues.

There are many counts of this clonotype. This chain joins TRBV20-1 and TRBJ2-7; 8 positions match TRBD2. The CDR3 extends over 14 amino acids. After removal of 0 bases from V and 6 bases from J, the junction contained 7 bases not matched to a gene. Germline lookup yields CDR1 DFQATT and CDR2 SNEGSKA (reference sequence). The CDR3 DNA reads TGCAGTGCTAGAGATCAGCGGACTAGCTTCGAGCAGTACTTC. Protein: CSARDQRTSFEQYF.

This clonotype rates as medium-sized. DNA of the CDR3: TGTGCCAGCAGTGACTCGATGTTCACCGGGGAGCTGTTTTTT. It translates to CASSDSMFTGELFF. The rearrangement links TRBV6-4 to TRBJ2-2; D unclear. This CDR3 comprises 14 residues. The V gene lost 0 bases and the J gene lost 4 bases, with 6 bases spanning the gap. Germline CDR1 and CDR2: MRHNA and SNTAGT.

By proportion, this clonotype is medium-sized. This rearrangement joins TRBV4-1 to TRBJ2-3; D is unclear. The CDR3 has 17 amino acids. From germline, CDR1 is MGHRA and CDR2 YSYEKL. Trimming removed 0 bases at V and 2 bases at J, with 15 bases between. CDR3 DNA sequence: TGCGCCAGCAGCCAAGATAGAAGTCAGGCTTCCACAGATACGCAGTATTTT. Translation gives CASSQDRSQASTDTQYF.

By its share, this clonotype is medium-sized. The chain couples TRBV5-1 to TRBJ2-7; 9 nucleotides match TRBD1. Germline trimming cut 0 bases from V and 3 bases from J; bases unmatched to any gene: 10. Germline V lookup: CDR1 SGHRS, CDR2 YFSETQ. The CDR3 loop spans 17 amino acids. CDR3 sequence (DNA): TGCGCCAGCAGCTTGGTCCCCTCGGGACAGGGACTCTACGAGCAGTACTTC. This gives the protein CASSLVPSGQGLYEQYF.

The V call is TRBV3-1, the J call TRBJ2-5; possibly TRBD2 for D (5 bases). The CDR3 runs 11 residues. Germline CDR1 LGHDT, CDR2 YNNKEL (reference sequence). V was clipped by 7 bases and J by 5 bases, with 8 bases between them. CDR3 sequence: CASTRGETQYF. CDR3 DNA sequence: TGTGCCAGCACCCGAGGGGAGACCCAGTACTTC.

This clonotype is medium-sized within its sample. V is TRBV29-1 and J is TRBJ2-1, with D perhaps TRBD1 (7 bases). The CDR3 has 14 amino acids. V was cut by 5 bases and J by 8 bases, with 19 bases left in between. From germline, CDR1 is SQVTM and CDR2 ANQGSEA. The CDR3 loop is CSVLRGVLVYEQFF. The CDR3 DNA reads as TGCAGCGTTCTCAGGGGGGTGTTGGTCTATGAGCAGTTCTTC.

This clonotype is medium-sized. V gene TRBV4-3 combines with J gene TRBJ2-7; weak D call: TRBD2 (5 bases). The V end was cut by 0 bases, the J end by 7 bases, with 19 bases between. This CDR3 spans 16 amino acids. CDR1 LGHNA and CDR2 YSLEER come from the germline V gene. This CDR3 reads CASSQELAGGFREQYF. The CDR3 coding sequence is TGCGCCAGCAGCCAAGAGCTAGCAGGCGGGTTCCGTGAGCAGTACTTC.

This clonotype is labeled as medium-sized. V usage is TRBV7-3 and J usage is TRBJ2-1; possible D gene TRBD1, 6 bases. The V gene's germline CDR1 is SGHTA and CDR2 FQGTGA. CDR3 length: 16 residues. V was clipped by 2 bases and J by 0 bases, with 11 bases between them. Written as DNA, the CDR3 is TGTGCCAGCAGCTTATCCCAGGGGAGCTCCTACAATGAGCAGTTCTTC. Translating gives CASSLSQGSSYNEQFF.

By frequency in the sample, this clonotype is medium-sized (0.01 to 0.1%). The chain links TRBV6-5 to TRBJ2-1; unclear D gene. The CDR3 runs to 14 residues. Looked up from germline, CDR1 is MNHEY and CDR2 is SVGAGI. With 6 bases removed from V and 2 bases from J, the gap between germline ends came to 11 bases. The CDR3 DNA is TGTGCCAGCAGACTCTTTGGCACCTACAATGAGCAGTTCTTC. Encoded protein: CASRLFGTYNEQFF.

The V call is TRBV18, the J call TRBJ2-2; perhaps TRBD2 as D (5 bases). V was cut by 3 bases and J by 7 bases, with 6 bases left in between. The germline V gene has CDR1 KGHSH and CDR2 LQKENI. The CDR3 sequence is 12 residues long. DNA for the CDR3: TGTGCCAGCTCACCGGGAGACGGGGAGCTGTTTTTT. It is translated as CASSPGDGELFF.

The CDR3 loop reads CASSLRGENIQYF. The CDR3 DNA follows: TGTGCCAGCAGCCTGAGAGGGGAAAACATTCAGTACTTC. The chain carries TRBV12-3 or TRBV12-4 and TRBJ2-4; D is tentatively TRBD1 or TRBD2 (5 bases each). This CDR3 spans 13 amino acids. Between the trimmed V and J ends, which lost 6 bases and 5 bases, there was a span of 11 bases.

This clonotype qualifies as medium-sized. The V call is TRBV19, the J call TRBJ2-2; no clear D. The CDR3 runs to 13 residues. The V gene's germline CDR1 is LNHDA and CDR2 SQIVND (reference sequence). V shed 9 bases and J shed 8 bases, with 16 bases lying between them. CDR3 in DNA: TGTGCCAGCGATTCTGACGGTAGTGGGGAGCTGTTTTTT. This translates into CASDSDGSGELFF.

This clonotype rates as medium-sized. V is TRBV5-1 and J is TRBJ2-6; weak D call: TRBD2 (5 bases). There are 16 residues in the CDR3. Germline assignment: CDR1 SGHRS and CDR2 YFSETQ. Between the trimmed V and J ends, which lost 0 bases and 1 base, there was a span of 8 bases. In nucleotides, the CDR3 is TGCGCCAGCAGCTTGGTTTCGGGGTCTGGGGCCAACGTCCTGACTTTC. Its protein product is CASSLVSGSGANVLTF.

This clonotype qualifies as medium-sized. The rearrangement links TRBV27 to TRBJ2-1; either TRBD1 or TRBD2 may supply D (5 bases each). This CDR3 spans 15 amino acids. Germline CDR1 MNHEY, CDR2 SMNVEV (reference sequence). The V and J ends lost 6 bases and 8 bases respectively, with 20 bases between them. The CDR3 sequence is CASSLGVGPIDEQFF. The DNA for the CDR3 is TGTGCCAGCAGCTTGGGGGTCGGACCTATCGATGAGCAGTTCTTC.

This clonotype is medium-sized in the sample. V is TRBV24-1 and J is TRBJ1-4, with a tentative D call TRBD1 (5 bases). Trimming removed 3 bases at V and 7 bases at J, with 17 bases between. Germline-derived CDR1 and CDR2 are KGHDR and SFDVKD. The CDR3 runs to 16 residues. The CDR3 reads CATSDGGELWTEKLFF. The CDR3 DNA follows: TGTGCCACCAGTGATGGAGGGGAGTTATGGACTGAAAAACTGTTTTTT.